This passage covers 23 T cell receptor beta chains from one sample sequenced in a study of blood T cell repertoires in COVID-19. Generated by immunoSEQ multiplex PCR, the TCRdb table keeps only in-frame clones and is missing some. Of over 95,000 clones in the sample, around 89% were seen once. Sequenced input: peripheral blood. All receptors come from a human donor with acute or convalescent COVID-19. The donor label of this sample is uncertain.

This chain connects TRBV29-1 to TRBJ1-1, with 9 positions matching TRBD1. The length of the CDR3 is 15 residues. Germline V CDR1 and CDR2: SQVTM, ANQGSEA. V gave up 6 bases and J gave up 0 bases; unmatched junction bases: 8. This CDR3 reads CSVGGQGLVNTEAFF. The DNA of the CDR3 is TGCAGCGTGGGGGGACAGGGTTTGGTGAACACTGAAGCTTTCTTT.

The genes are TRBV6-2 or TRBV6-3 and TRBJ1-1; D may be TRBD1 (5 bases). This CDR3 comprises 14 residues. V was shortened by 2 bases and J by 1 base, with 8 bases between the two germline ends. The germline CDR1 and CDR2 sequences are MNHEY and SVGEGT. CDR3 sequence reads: CASSYPTENTEAFF. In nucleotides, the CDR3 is TGTGCCAGCAGTTACCCGACAGAGAACACTGAAGCTTTCTTT.

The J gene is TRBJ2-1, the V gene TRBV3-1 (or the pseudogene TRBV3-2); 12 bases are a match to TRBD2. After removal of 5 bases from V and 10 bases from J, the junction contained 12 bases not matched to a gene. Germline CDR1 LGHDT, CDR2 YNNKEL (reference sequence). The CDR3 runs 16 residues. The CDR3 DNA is TGTGCCAGCAGCTCCATGACTAGCGGGAGTTGGTCCGAGCAGTTCTTC. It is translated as CASSSMTSGSWSEQFF.

CDR3 sequence: CASSFLGRGETEAFF. Written as DNA, the CDR3 is TGCGCCAGCAGCTTCCTAGGGAGGGGAGAAACTGAAGCTTTCTTT. V is TRBV5-1 and J is TRBJ1-1; TRBD1 might be the D (5 bases). The CDR3 extends over 15 amino acids. The germline V gene encodes CDR1 SGHRS and CDR2 YFSETQ. Deletions cut 2 bases from V and 5 bases from J, with 16 bases between.

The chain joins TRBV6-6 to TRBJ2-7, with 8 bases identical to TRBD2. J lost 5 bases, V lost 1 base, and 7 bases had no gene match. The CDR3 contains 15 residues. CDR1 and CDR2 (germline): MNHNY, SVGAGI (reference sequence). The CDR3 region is CASSYLRGDSDEQYF. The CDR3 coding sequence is TGTGCCAGCAGTTACTTGCGGGGGGATTCTGACGAGCAGTACTTC.

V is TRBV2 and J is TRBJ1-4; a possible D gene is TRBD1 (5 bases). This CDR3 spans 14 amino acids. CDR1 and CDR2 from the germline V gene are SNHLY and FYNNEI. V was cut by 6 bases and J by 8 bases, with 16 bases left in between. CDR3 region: CASSRQRQGEKLFF. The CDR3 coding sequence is TGTGCCAGCAGCCGACAGAGACAAGGGGAAAAACTGTTTTTT.

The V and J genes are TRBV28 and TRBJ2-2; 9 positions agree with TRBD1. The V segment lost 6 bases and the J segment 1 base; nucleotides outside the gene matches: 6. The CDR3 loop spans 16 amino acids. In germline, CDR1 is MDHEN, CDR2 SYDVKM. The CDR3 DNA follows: TGTGCCAGCAGGCGGTCGGACAGGGGGAACACCGGGGAGCTGTTTTTT. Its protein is CASRRSDRGNTGELFF.

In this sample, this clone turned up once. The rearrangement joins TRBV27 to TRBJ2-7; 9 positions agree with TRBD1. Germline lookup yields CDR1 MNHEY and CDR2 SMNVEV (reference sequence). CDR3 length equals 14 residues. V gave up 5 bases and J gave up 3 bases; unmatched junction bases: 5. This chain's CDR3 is CASSTRDRVYEQYF. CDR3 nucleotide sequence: TGTGCCAGCAGTACGAGGGACAGGGTCTACGAGCAGTACTTC.

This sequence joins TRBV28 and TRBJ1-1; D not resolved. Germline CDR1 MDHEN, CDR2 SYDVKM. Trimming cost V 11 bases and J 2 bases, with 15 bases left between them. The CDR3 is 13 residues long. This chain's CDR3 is CAAGGVRNTEAFF. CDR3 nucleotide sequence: TGTGCCGCGGGAGGAGTACGCAACACTGAAGCTTTCTTT.

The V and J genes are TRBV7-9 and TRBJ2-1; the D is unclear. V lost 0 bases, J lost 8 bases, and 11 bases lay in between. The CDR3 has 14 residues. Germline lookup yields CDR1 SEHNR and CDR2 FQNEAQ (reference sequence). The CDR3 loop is CASSLAGRRDEQFF. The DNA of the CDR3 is TGTGCCAGCAGCTTAGCAGGTCGCCGGGATGAGCAGTTCTTC.

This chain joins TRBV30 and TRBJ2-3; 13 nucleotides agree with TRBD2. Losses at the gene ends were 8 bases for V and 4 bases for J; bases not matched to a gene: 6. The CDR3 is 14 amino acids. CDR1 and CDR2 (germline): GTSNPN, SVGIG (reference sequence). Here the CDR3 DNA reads TGTGCCGGCAGACTAGCGGGGGGCGCAGATACGCAGTATTTT. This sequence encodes CAGRLAGGADTQYF.

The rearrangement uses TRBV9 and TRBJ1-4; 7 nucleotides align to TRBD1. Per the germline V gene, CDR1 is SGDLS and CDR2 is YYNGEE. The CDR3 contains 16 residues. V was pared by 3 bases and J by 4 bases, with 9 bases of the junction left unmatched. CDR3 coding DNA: TGTGCCAGCAGCGGGGGAACAGGGGATCTTAATGAAAAACTGTTTTTT. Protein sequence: CASSGGTGDLNEKLFF.

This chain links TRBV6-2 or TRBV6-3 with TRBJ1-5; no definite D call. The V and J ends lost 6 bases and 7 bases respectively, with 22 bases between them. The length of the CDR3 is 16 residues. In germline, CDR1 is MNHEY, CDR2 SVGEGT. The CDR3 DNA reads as TGTGCCAGCAGCGACGCAGGTGGCAACCGGGGACAGCCCCAGCATTTT. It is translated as CASSDAGGNRGQPQHF.

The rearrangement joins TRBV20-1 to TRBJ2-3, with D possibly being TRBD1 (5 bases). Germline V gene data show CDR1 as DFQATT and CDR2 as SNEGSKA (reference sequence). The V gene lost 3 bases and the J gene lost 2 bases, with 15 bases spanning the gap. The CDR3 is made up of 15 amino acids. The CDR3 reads CSASMGPGNTDTQYF. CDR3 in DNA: TGCAGTGCTAGTATGGGGCCCGGAAACACAGATACGCAGTATTTT.

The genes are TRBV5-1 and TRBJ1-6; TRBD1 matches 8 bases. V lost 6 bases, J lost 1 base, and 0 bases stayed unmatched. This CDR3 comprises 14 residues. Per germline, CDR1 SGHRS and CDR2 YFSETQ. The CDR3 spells CASNRGSYNSPLHF. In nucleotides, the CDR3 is TGCGCCAGCAACAGGGGGTCCTATAATTCACCCCTCCACTTT.

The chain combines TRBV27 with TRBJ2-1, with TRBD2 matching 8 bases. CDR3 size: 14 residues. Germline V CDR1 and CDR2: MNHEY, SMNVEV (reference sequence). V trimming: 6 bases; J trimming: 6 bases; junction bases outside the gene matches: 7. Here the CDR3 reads CASSLKRETNEQFF. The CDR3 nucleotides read TGTGCCAGCAGCCTAAAGCGGGAGACCAATGAGCAGTTCTTC.

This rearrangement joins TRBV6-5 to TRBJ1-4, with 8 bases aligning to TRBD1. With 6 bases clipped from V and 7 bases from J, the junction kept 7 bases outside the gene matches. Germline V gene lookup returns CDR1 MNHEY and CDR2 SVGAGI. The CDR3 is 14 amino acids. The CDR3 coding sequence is TGTGCCAGCAGGACAGGGGTTGCTAGTGAAAAACTGTTTTTT. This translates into CASRTGVASEKLFF.

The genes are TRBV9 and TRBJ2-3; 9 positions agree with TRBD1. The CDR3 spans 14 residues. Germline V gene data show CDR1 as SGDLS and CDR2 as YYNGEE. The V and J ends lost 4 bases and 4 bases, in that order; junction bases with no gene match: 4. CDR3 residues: CASSLTGGADTQYF. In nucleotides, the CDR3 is TGTGCCAGCAGCCTAACAGGGGGCGCAGATACGCAGTATTTT.

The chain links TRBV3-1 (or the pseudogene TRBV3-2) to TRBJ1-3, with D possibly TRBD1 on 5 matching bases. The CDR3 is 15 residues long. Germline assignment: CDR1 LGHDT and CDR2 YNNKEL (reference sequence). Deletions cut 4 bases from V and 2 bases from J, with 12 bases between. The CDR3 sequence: CASSPRRGAGNTIYF. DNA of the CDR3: TGTGCCAGCAGCCCCCGGAGGGGCGCTGGAAACACCATATATTTT.

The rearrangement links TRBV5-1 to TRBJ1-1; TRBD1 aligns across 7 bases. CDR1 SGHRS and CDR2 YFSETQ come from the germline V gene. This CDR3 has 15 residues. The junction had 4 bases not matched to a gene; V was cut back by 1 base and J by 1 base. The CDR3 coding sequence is TGCGCCAGCAGCTTGTTAGGGGGCGAGAACACTGAAGCTTTCTTT. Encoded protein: CASSLLGGENTEAFF.

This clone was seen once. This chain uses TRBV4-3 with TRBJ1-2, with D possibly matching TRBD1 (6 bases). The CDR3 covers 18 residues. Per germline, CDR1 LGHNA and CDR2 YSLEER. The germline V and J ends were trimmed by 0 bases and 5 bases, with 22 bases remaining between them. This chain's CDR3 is CASSQELLRTAETYGYTF. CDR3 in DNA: TGCGCCAGCAGCCAAGAGCTTCTGAGGACAGCGGAAACTTATGGCTACACCTTC.

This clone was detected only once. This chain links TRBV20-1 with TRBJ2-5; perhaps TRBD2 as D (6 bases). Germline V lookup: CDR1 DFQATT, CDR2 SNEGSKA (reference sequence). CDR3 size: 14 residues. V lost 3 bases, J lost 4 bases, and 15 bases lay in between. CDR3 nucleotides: TGCAGTGCTAGTTGGGAGGAAAGAGTAGAGACCCAGTACTTC. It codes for CSASWEERVETQYF.

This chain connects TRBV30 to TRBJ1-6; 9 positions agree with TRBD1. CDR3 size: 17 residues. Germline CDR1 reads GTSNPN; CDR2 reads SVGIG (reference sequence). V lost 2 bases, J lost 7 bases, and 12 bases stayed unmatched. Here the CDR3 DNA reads TGTGCCTGGAGTCCGGACAGGGGCTATATAATGAATTCACCCCTCCACTTT. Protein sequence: CAWSPDRGYIMNSPLHF.